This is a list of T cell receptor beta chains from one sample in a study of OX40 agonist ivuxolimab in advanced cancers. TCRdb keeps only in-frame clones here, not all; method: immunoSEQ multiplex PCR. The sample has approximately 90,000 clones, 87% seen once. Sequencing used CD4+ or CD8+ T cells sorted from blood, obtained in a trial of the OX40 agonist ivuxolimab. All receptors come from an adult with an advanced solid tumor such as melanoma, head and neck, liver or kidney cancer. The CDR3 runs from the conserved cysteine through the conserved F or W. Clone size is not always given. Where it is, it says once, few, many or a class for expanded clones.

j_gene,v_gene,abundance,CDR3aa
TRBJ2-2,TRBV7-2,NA,CASSLVTGPGGGELFF
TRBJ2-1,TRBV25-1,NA,CASRRITAGGYNEQFF
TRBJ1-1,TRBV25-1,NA,CASSEYEGITEAFF
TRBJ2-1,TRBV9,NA,CASSLRLAEYNEQFF
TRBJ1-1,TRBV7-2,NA,CASSLNRELNTEAFF
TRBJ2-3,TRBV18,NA,CASSPDRAGDTQYF
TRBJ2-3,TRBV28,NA,CASRLAGSSDTQYF
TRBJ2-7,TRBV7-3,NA,CASSPGAGTYEQYF
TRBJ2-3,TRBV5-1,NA,CADHRLGDFGTDTQYF
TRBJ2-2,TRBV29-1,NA,CSVEGVAGGPTGELFF
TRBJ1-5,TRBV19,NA,CASSITGYSNQPQHF
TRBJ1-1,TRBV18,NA,CASSPRGDFSTEAFF
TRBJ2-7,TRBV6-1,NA,CASRGTGIYEQYF
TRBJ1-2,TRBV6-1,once,CASSEGGLRGYGYTF
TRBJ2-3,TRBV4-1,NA,CASSQETTGVRTDTQYF
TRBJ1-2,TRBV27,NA,CASSQGGYGYTF
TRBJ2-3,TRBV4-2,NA,CASSPGTGGLNTDTQYF
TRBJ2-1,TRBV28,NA,CASSNSPGQGVDEQFF
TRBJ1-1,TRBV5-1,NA,CASSSRTAMNTEAFF
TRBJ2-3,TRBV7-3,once,CASSSHGTSPDTQYF
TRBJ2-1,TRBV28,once,CASTGAGINNEQFF
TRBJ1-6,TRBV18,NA,CASSPPISGAPLHF
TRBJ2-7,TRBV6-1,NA,CASTERGPYEQYF
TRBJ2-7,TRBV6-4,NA,CASTGTSGGPLEYEQYF
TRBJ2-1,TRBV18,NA,CASSPPAGYNEQFF
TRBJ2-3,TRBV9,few,CASSFRLAGVEDTQYF
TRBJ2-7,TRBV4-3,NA,CASSQETGTGGAYEQYF
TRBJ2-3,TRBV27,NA,CASSVGGVGTDTQYF
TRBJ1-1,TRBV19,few,CASSILGGPNTEAFF
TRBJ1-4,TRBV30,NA,CAWRSGRGLEKLFF
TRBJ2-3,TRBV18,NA,CASSPRTGLSDTQYF
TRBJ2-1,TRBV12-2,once,CASRFTPPTKGGGDEQFF
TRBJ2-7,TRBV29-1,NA,CSVEDGTGARDEQYF
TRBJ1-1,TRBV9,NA,CASSPSGFGNTEAFF
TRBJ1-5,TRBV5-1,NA,CASSRQGAAGQPQHF
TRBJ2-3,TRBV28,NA,CASSLQGYTDTQYF
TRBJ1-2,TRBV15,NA,CATSRDRGLAKGDVGYTF
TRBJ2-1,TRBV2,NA,CASTGAGGPDNEQFF
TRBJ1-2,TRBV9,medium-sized,CASSVVTRAFVGDGYTF